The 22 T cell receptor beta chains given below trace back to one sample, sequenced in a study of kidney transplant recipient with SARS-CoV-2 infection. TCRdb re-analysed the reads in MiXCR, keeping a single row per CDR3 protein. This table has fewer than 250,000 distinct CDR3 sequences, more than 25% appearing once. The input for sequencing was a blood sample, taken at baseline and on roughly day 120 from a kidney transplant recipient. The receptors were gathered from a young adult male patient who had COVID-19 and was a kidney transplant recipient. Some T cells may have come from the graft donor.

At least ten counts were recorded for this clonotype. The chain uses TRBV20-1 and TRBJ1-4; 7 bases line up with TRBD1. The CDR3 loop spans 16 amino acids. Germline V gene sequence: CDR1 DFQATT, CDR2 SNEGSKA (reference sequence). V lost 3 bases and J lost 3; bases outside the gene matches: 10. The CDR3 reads CSASLDRVGPNEKLFF. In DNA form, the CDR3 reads TGCAGTGCTAGCCTCGACAGGGTGGGACCTAATGAAAAACTGTTTTTT.

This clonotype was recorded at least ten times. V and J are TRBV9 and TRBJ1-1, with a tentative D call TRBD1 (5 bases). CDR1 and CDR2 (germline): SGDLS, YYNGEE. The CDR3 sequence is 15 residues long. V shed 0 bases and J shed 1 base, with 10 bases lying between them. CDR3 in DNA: TGTGCCAGCAGCGTAGAGGCGAGGGGGAACACTGAAGCTTTCTTT. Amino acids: CASSVEARGNTEAFF.

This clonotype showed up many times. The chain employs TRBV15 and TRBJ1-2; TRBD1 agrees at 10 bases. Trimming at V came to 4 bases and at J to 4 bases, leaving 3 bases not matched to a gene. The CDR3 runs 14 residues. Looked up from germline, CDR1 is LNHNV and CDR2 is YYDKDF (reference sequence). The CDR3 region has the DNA TGTGCCACCAGCACGCGGACAGGGGGCTATGGCTACACCTTC. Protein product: CATSTRTGGYGYTF.

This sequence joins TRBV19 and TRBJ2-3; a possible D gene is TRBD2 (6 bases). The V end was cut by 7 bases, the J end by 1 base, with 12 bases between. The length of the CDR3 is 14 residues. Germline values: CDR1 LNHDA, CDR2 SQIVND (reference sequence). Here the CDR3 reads CASKRELGTDTQYF. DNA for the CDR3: TGTGCCAGTAAACGGGAGTTAGGCACAGATACGCAGTATTTT.

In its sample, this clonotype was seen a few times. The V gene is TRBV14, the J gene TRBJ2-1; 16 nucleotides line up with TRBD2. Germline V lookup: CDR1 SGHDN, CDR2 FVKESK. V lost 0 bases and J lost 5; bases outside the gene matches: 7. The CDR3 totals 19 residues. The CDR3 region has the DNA TGTGCCAGCAGCCAAGATCCGGGACTAGCGGGAGGGAAACACAATGAGCAGTTCTTC. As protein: CASSQDPGLAGGKHNEQFF.

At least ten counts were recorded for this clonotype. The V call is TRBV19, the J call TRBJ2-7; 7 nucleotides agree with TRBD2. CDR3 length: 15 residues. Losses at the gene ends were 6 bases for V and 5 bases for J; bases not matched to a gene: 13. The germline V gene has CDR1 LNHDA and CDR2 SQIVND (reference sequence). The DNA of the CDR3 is TGTGCCAGTAGGAACGCGGGACTAAGAACCCACGAGCAGTACTTC. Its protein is CASRNAGLRTHEQYF.

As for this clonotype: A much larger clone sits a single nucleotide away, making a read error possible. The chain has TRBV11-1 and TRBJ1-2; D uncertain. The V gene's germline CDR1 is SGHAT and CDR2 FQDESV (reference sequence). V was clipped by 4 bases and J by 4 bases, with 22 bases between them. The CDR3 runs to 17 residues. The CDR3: CASSSGRKAGKTYGYTF. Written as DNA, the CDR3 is TGTGCCAGCAGCTCTGGGCGTAAGGCTGGAAAGACCTATGGCTACACCTTC.

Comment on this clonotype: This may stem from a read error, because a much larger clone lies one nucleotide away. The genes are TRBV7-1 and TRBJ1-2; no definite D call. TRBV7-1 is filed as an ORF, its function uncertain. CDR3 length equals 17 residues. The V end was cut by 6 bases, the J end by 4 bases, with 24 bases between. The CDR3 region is CASRRKNHEGKTYGYTF. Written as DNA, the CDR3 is TGTGCCAGCAGACGCAAAAATCACGAGGGAAAGACCTATGGCTACACCTTC.

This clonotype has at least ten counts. The CDR3 DNA reads as TGTGCCAGCAGTTCGCAGGGCCACGAGCAGTACTTC. Protein sequence: CASSSQGHEQYF. This chain connects TRBV6-8 to TRBJ2-7; tentatively, D is TRBD1 (5 bases). Germline-derived CDR1 and CDR2 are MNHGY and SAAAGT. V was pared by 4 bases and J by 5 bases, with 9 bases between. The CDR3 is 12 amino acids.

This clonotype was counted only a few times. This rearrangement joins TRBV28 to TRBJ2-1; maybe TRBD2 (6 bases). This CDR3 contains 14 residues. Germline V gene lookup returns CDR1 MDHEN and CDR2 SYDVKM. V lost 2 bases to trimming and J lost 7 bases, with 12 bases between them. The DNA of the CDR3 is TGTGCCAGCAGTTTAGTCAGGGCGGGGAATGAGCAGTTCTTC. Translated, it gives CASSLVRAGNEQFF.

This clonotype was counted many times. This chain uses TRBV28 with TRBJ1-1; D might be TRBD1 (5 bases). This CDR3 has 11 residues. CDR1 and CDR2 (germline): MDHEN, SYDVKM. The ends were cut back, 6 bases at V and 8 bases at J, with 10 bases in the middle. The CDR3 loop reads CASRQTDEAFF. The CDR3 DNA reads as TGTGCCAGCAGACAGACAGACGAAGCTTTCTTT.

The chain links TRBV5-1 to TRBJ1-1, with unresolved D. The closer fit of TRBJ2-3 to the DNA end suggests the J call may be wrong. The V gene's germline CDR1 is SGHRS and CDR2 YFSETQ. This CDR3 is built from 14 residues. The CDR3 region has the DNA TGCGCCAGCAGCTCCGAAGCTATTTACGATACGCAGTATTTT. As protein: CASSSEAIYDTQYF.

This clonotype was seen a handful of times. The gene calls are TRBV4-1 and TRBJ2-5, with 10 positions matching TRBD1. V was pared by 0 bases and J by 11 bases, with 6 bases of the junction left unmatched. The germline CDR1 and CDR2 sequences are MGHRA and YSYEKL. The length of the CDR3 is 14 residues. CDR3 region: CASSQDPGTGVQYF. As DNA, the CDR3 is TGCGCCAGCAGCCAAGACCCCGGGACAGGGGTTCAGTACTTC.

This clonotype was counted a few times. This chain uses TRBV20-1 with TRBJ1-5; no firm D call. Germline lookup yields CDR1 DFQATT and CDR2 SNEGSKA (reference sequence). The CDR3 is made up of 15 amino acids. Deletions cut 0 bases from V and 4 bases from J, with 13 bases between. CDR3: CSARDGVRVNQPQHF. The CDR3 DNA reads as TGCAGTGCTAGAGATGGCGTCCGGGTTAATCAGCCCCAGCATTTT.

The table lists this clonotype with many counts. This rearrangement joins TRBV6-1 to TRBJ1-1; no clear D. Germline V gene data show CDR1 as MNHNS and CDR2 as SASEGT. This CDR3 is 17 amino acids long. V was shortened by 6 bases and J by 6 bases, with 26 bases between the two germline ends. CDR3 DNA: TGTGCCAGCAGGGGCGCACAAGTTGTGAATGGACGGTCTGAAGCTTTCTTT. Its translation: CASRGAQVVNGRSEAFF.

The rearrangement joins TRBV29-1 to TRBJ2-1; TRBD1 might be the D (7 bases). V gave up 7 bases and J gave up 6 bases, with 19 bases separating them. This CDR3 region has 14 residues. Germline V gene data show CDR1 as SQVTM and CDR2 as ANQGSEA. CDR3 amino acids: CSGDGRQGGNEQFF. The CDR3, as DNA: TGCAGCGGGGACGGCCGACAGGGAGGCAATGAGCAGTTCTTC.

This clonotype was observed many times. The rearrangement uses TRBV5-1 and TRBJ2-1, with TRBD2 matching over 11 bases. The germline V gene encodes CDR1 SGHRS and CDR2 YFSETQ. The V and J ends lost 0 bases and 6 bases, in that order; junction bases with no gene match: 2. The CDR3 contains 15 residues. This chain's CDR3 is CASSLELAGANEQFF. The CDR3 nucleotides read TGCGCCAGCAGCTTGGAACTAGCGGGAGCCAATGAGCAGTTCTTC.

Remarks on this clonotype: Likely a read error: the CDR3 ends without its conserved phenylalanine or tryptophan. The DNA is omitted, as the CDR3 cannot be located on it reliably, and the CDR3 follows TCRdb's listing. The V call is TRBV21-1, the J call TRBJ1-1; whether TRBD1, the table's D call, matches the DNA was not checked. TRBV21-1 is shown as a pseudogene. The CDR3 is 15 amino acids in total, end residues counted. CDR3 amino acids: CASSKSGPRATEACL.

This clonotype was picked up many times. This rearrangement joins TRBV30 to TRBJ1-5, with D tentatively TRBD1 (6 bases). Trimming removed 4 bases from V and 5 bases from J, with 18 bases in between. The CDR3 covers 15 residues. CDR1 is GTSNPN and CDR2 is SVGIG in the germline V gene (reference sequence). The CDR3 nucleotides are TGTGCCTGGACCTATTCGGACAGCCGGGATCAGCCCCAGCATTTT. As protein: CAWTYSDSRDQPQHF.

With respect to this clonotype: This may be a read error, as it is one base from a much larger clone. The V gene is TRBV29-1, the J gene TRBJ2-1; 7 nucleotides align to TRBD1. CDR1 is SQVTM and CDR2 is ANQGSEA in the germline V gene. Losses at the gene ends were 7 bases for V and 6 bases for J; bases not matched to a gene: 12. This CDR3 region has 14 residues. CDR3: CSALFPNRGNEQFF. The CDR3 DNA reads TGCAGCGCCCTATTCCCCAACAGGGGCAATGAGCAGTTCTTC.

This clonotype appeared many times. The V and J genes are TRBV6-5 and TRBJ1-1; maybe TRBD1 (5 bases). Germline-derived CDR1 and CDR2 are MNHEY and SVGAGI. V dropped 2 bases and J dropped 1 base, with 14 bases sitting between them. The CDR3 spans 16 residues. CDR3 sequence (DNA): TGTGCCAGCAGTTACGCACCAGCTGGGGCGAACACTGAAGCTTTCTTT. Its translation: CASSYAPAGANTEAFF.

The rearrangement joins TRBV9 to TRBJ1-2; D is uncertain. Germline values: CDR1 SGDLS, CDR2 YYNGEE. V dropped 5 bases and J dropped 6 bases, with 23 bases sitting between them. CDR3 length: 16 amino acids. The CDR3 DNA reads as TGTGCCAGCAGAAGTCTGTACTCAAGAAAGACCCATGGCTACACCTTC. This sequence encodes CASRSLYSRKTHGYTF.